Following are 27 T cell receptor beta chains from one sample sequenced in a study of beta chain features in type 1 diabetes. Points from the study as a whole: Among all four CD4+ subsets, Type 1 diabetes patients had TCRB CDR3s that were moderately but significantly shorter.

Every bit of the isolated RNA underwent reverse transcription, so sequencing read expressed TCRB transcripts. TCRdb's table, derived via immunoSEQ multiplex PCR, lists solely in-frame clones and lacks some. The repertoire holds 100,000 to 150,000 clones, roughly a sixth seen once, with 2% to 3% in the top ten. Their antigens remain unidentified. The sample was central memory CD4+ T cells from blood. These receptors were taken from a man aged 18 to 29 with type 1 diabetes.

The chain joins TRBV5-1 to TRBJ2-1; D unclear. Germline values: CDR1 SGHRS, CDR2 YFSETQ. The CDR3 spans 17 residues. V lost 0 bases to trimming and J lost 2 bases, with 15 bases between them. The CDR3, as DNA: TGCGCCAGCAGCTTGGATCTCCGGTCCCGTCCCTACAATGAGCAGTTCTTC. Protein sequence: CASSLDLRSRPYNEQFF.

Only a few counts were recorded for this clone. V is TRBV21-1 and J is TRBJ2-5; TRBD1, the D gene given by the table, was not confirmed from the DNA. The J call is in doubt because the DNA end fits TRBJ2-7 better. TRBV21-1 is a pseudogene locus. This CDR3 has 16 residues. This CDR3 reads CASSMVDRLVSYEQYF. The CDR3 region has the DNA TGTGCCAGCAGTATGGTCGACAGATTAGTCTCCTACGAGCAGTACTTC.

J is TRBJ1-5 and V is TRBV28; D not resolved. Per germline, CDR1 MDHEN and CDR2 SYDVKM. CDR3 size: 13 residues. V was clipped by 4 bases and J by 4 bases, with 8 bases between them. The CDR3 sequence is CASSWQTNQPQHF. In DNA, the CDR3 is TGTGCCAGCAGTTGGCAGACTAATCAGCCCCAGCATTTT.

This sequence joins TRBV4-3 and TRBJ2-5; D unresolved. The CDR3 has 13 amino acids. Trimming took off 0 bases at V and 5 bases at J, with 7 bases between the two ends. Per the germline V gene, CDR1 is LGHNA and CDR2 is YSLEER. Written as DNA, the CDR3 is TGCGCCAGCAGCCAAGAGGCGAGGGAGACCCAGTACTTC. Translated: CASSQEARETQYF.

This clone was picked up a small number of times. The chain uses TRBV7-9 and TRBJ1-5; D is unresolved. V lost 4 bases, J lost 6 bases, and 7 bases lay in between. Germline loops: CDR1 SEHNR, CDR2 FQNEAQ (reference sequence). The CDR3 has 12 residues. Here the CDR3 DNA reads TGTGCCAGCAGCTCATCTGCTCAGCCCCAGCATTTT. This translates into CASSSSAQPQHF.

V usage is TRBV10-3 and J usage is TRBJ2-7, with 8 bases fitting TRBD1. Germline V gene lookup returns CDR1 ENHRY and CDR2 SYGVKD. The CDR3 spans 12 residues. J was trimmed by 2 bases and V by 11 bases; bases with no gene match: 5. The CDR3 bases are TGTGCCGCCCGGGACAGGACCTACGAGCAGTACTTC. Amino acids: CAARDRTYEQYF.

V gene TRBV7-4 combines with J gene TRBJ2-4, with 7 bases fitting TRBD2. The CDR3 is 17 residues long. Germline loops: CDR1 SGHVT, CDR2 SQSDAQ. V dropped 1 base and J dropped 1; count of bases not matched to a gene: 7. The CDR3 protein is CASSLVLASLAKNIQYF. Here the CDR3 DNA reads TGTGCCAGCAGCTTAGTACTAGCGAGCCTGGCCAAAAACATTCAGTACTTC.

The CDR3 DNA reads as TGTGCCAGCAGCGTAACTAGCGGGGCCGACAATGAGCAGTTCTTC. Protein sequence: CASSVTSGADNEQFF. V gene TRBV9 combines with J gene TRBJ2-1, with 10 bases matching TRBD2. Trimming took 1 base from V and 5 from J; bases not matched to a gene: 3. Germline CDR1 reads SGDLS; CDR2 reads YYNGEE. This CDR3 region has 15 residues. Full variable domain (remainder filled in from reference TRBV9 and TRBJ2-1): DSGVTQTPKHLITATGQRVTLRCSPRSGDLSVYWYQQSLDQGLQFLIQYYNGEERAKGNILERFSAQQFPDLHSELNLSSLELGDSALYFCASSVTSGADNEQFFGPGTRLTVL.

The sample holds many counts of this clone. In DNA, the CDR3 is TGTGCCAGCAGCTTAGTGGGGAACACTGAAGCTTTCTTT. The encoded protein is CASSLVGNTEAFF. The chain links TRBV7-9 to TRBJ1-1; D is undetermined. CDR1 and CDR2 from the germline V gene are SEHNR and FQNEAQ (reference sequence). The CDR3 spans 13 residues. Trimming shortened V by 1 base and J by 1 base, and 4 bases separated the two germline ends.

This chain uses TRBV30 with TRBJ2-7; no clear D gene. The V gene's germline CDR1 is GTSNPN and CDR2 SVGIG (reference sequence). The V end was cut by 8 bases, the J end by 2 bases, with 13 bases between. The CDR3 extends over 12 amino acids. This chain's CDR3 is CAARTVTYEQYF. CDR3 DNA: TGTGCCGCCCGGACGGTGACCTACGAGCAGTACTTC.

This clone was detected ten times or more. The rearrangement links TRBV4-2 to TRBJ2-1; 7 bases align to TRBD1. CDR3 length: 14 residues. The junction had 10 bases not matched to a gene; V was cut back by 4 bases and J by 10 bases. Germline V gives CDR1 LGHNA, CDR2 YNFKEQ. Written as DNA, the CDR3 is TGTGCCAGCAGCCGACCAAACAGGGGCGGCGAGCAGTTCTTC. Amino acid sequence: CASSRPNRGGEQFF.

The rearrangement links TRBV7-2 to TRBJ1-1, with TRBD1 matching 7 bases. CDR3 length: 14 residues. V lost 5 bases to trimming and J lost 4 bases; unmatched junction nucleotides: 7. The germline V gene has CDR1 SGHTA and CDR2 FQGNSA. The CDR3 DNA reads TGTGCCAGCAGCCCCCGGGACAGACGCACTGAAGCTTTCTTT. Protein: CASSPRDRRTEAFF. Full variable domain (remainder filled in from reference TRBV7-2 and TRBJ1-1): GAGVSQSPSNKVTEKGKDVELRCDPISGHTALYWYRQSLGQGLEFLIYFQGNSAPDKSGLPSDRFSAERTGGSVSTLTIQRTQQEDSAVYLCASSPRDRRTEAFFGQGTRLTVV.

In this sample, this clone turned up many times. This chain connects TRBV5-1 to TRBJ2-7; D assignment may be TRBD1 or TRBD2 (5 bases each). The germline V gene has CDR1 SGHRS and CDR2 YFSETQ. Trimming took off 2 bases at V and 2 bases at J, with 8 bases between the two ends. This CDR3 contains 13 residues. The CDR3 DNA reads as TGCGCCAGCAGCTTCCAGGGAGCCTACGAGCAGTACTTC. It codes for CASSFQGAYEQYF.

This clone was observed a few times. Other DNA sequences in the same sample also yield this CDR3. This chain joins TRBV5-1 and TRBJ1-1; D might be TRBD1 (5 bases). Trimming removed 1 base from V and 1 base from J, with 8 bases in between. This CDR3 has 14 residues. In germline, CDR1 is SGHRS, CDR2 YFSETQ. In DNA, the CDR3 is TGCGCCAGCAGCTTGCAAACAGGGAACACTGAAGCTTTCTTT. This sequence encodes CASSLQTGNTEAFF.

J is TRBJ1-1 and V is TRBV6-1; TRBD1 is a possible D gene (5 bases). This CDR3 region has 15 residues. Trimming left V 1 base short and J 3 bases short, with 12 bases between. Per germline, CDR1 MNHNS and CDR2 SASEGT. CDR3 region: CASSEVVGRDTEAFF. The CDR3 DNA reads TGTGCCAGCAGTGAAGTTGTGGGGCGGGACACTGAAGCTTTCTTT.

The rearrangement joins TRBV4-1 to TRBJ1-2, with a tentative D call TRBD1 (5 bases). CDR3 size: 13 residues. V lost 4 bases, J lost 2 bases, and 8 bases lay in between. Germline CDR1 MGHRA, CDR2 YSYEKL. The CDR3 DNA reads TGCGCCAGCAGCCGGGACGGCAACTATGGCTACACCTTC. Protein: CASSRDGNYGYTF.

This clone was seen more than once but under ten times. The chain employs TRBV28 and TRBJ2-3; D not certain. Trimming pared 5 bases from V and 5 bases from J, leaving 2 bases between. The CDR3 length is 10 residues. Germline-derived CDR1 and CDR2 are MDHEN and SYDVKM. The CDR3 spells CASSRDTQYF. In nucleotides, the CDR3 is TGTGCCAGCAGTCGAGATACGCAGTATTTT.

This sequence joins TRBV27 and TRBJ2-5; no clear D. Germline lookup yields CDR1 MNHEY and CDR2 SMNVEV (reference sequence). The CDR3 consists of 14 residues. The ends were cut back, 0 bases at V and 1 base at J, with 6 bases in the middle. CDR3: CASSLSRFQETQYF. The CDR3 nucleotides read TGTGCCAGCAGTTTATCGAGGTTCCAAGAGACCCAGTACTTC.

The CDR3 reads CASSPGTALAKNIQYF. In DNA form, the CDR3 reads TGTGCCAGCAGCCCAGGGACAGCTCTAGCCAAAAACATTCAGTACTTC. The rearrangement joins TRBV7-9 to TRBJ2-4; TRBD1 matches at 7 bases. CDR3 length: 16 amino acids. CDR1 SEHNR and CDR2 FQNEAQ come from the germline V gene (reference sequence). After removal of 5 bases from V and 0 bases from J, the junction contained 7 bases not matched to a gene.

This clone was counted between two and nine times. The chain employs TRBV30 and TRBJ2-7, with unresolved D. Germline loops: CDR1 GTSNPN, CDR2 SVGIG (reference sequence). The V and J ends lost 4 bases and 0 bases respectively, with 10 bases between them. This CDR3 is 13 amino acids long. The CDR3, as DNA: TGTGCCTGGACCCCGGCAACCTCCTACGAGCAGTACTTC. It specifies CAWTPATSYEQYF.

This clone has a count of ten or more. V gene TRBV6-1 combines with J gene TRBJ1-2; D gene ambiguous. CDR3 length equals 13 residues. Trimming stripped 4 bases from V and 5 bases from J, with 11 bases between. Germline CDR1 MNHNS, CDR2 SASEGT. The CDR3 is CASSGTDRYGYTF. Written as DNA, the CDR3 is TGTGCCAGCAGTGGTACGGACCGGTATGGCTACACCTTC.

This chain uses TRBV5-1 with TRBJ1-2; D remains ambiguous. The CDR3 contains 16 residues. Germline V lookup: CDR1 SGHRS, CDR2 YFSETQ. Trimming shortened V by 2 bases and J by 1 base, and 15 bases separated the two germline ends. CDR3 residues: CASSLSTERFNYGYTF. The CDR3 nucleotides read TGCGCCAGCAGCTTAAGCACGGAACGATTTAACTATGGCTACACCTTC.

This clone was counted between two and nine times. The chain joins TRBV7-2 to TRBJ2-7; no clear D gene. The CDR3 extends over 14 amino acids. V lost 3 bases, J lost 1 base, and 10 bases lay in between. Per germline, CDR1 SGHTA and CDR2 FQGNSA. The CDR3 DNA reads as TGTGCCAGCAGCTTGGCGACGGAATCCTACGAGCAGTACTTC. Protein sequence: CASSLATESYEQYF.

This chain links TRBV11-1 with TRBJ1-2, with D hard to call. CDR1 is SGHAT and CDR2 is FQDESV in the germline V gene (reference sequence). Trimming shortened V by 8 bases and J by 1 base, and 14 bases separated the two germline ends. This CDR3 is 14 amino acids long. DNA for the CDR3: TGTGCCAGCTCCCTTAGGAGGGATAACTATGGCTACACCTTC. Amino acid sequence: CASSLRRDNYGYTF.

The V and J genes are TRBV7-9 and TRBJ1-2; 7 positions match TRBD1. CDR1 SEHNR and CDR2 FQNEAQ come from the germline V gene (reference sequence). The V gene end was trimmed by 1 base and the J gene end by 12 bases; junction bases not matched to a gene: 11. This CDR3 is built from 14 residues. The DNA of the CDR3 is TGTGCCAGCAGCTTAGTCCCCGGGACAGTGGACCACACCTTC. Protein product: CASSLVPGTVDHTF.

A few counts support this clone. The chain is built from TRBV7-2 and TRBJ2-7, with 7 bases lining up with TRBD2. V shed 3 bases, J shed 3 bases, and the junction held 5 bases outside the gene matches. The CDR3 totals 14 residues. The germline CDR1 and CDR2 sequences are SGHTA and FQGNSA. DNA of the CDR3: TGTGCCAGCAGCTTTAACGGGAGGCGCTACGAGCAGTACTTC. As protein: CASSFNGRRYEQYF. The entire variable domain, with the rest obtained from reference TRBV7-2 and TRBJ2-7, is as follows: GAGVSQSPSNKVTEKGKDVELRCDPISGHTALYWYRQSLGQGLEFLIYFQGNSAPDKSGLPSDRFSAERTGGSVSTLTIQRTQQEDSAVYLCASSFNGRRYEQYFGPGTRLTVT.

J is TRBJ1-2 and V is TRBV13; tentative D call: TRBD1 (5 bases). Trimming pared 0 bases from V and 3 bases from J, leaving 5 bases between. This CDR3 has 13 amino acids. The germline CDR1 and CDR2 sequences are PRHDT and FYEKMQ (reference sequence). The CDR3, as DNA: TGTGCCAGCAGCTTAGGACAGGACTATGGCTACACCTTC. Translating gives CASSLGQDYGYTF.